Given below is one TCR beta chain in context. Its antigen is as yet unknown. Per the germline V gene, CDR1 is SGHRS and CDR2 is YFSETQ. With 5 bases removed from V and 6 bases from J, the gap between germline ends came to 10 bases. The CDR3 has 12 residues. The sample originates from a study of shared clonotypes between healthy human individuals. About 33,000 T cell genomes (roughly 220 ng DNA) went into each sorted-subset replicate. Authors' data handling: In the immunoSEQ data, sequences were junction-only and lacked quality scores, so filtering differed. Sequencing was performed with immunoSEQ multiplex PCR; in TCRdb, only in-frame clones are kept and a portion is missing. For V, J and clone size, that table is used; D and trimming come from the DNA. This sample has 550,000 to 800,000 clones; 74% occur once, and the top ten carry approximately 1.6%. General study findings and limits: In a handful of donors, around 5% of naive CD4 clonotypes appeared in common.

The source material was memory CD4+ T cells sorted from blood. The subset is: CD45RA-negative fraction. The receptor comes from a woman in her thirties in good health. The V and J genes are TRBV5-1 and TRBJ2-3; tentative D call: TRBD2 (6 bases). The CDR3: CASRGAGDTQYF. The CDR3 DNA reads TGCGCCAGCAGAGGCGCGGGGGATACGCAGTATTTT.